These 31 T cell receptor beta chains came from one sample sequenced in a study of shared clonotypes between healthy human individuals. Profiled with immunoSEQ multiplex PCR; TCRdb holds only in-frame clones, not every one. The sample shows about 2.3 million clones, 80% to 95% of them seen only once. The sample consisted of naive CD4+ T cells from PBMCs. Documented subset: CD45RA+ positively selected. The receptors here all came from a man between 18 and 35 years old in good health. Some clones in this sample may be carry-over from other donors' samples.

The rearrangement uses TRBV7-3 and TRBJ2-5, with D unclear. This CDR3 has 12 residues. Germline values: CDR1 SGHTA, CDR2 FQGTGA. V dropped 2 bases and J dropped 5 bases, with 6 bases sitting between them. This chain's CDR3 is CASSLPGETQYF. Here the CDR3 DNA reads TGTGCCAGCAGCTTACCTGGCGAGACCCAGTACTTC.

The chain couples TRBV2 to TRBJ1-2, with TRBD1 as a possible D gene (5 bases). Per germline, CDR1 SNHLY and CDR2 FYNNEI. V lost 4 bases to trimming and J lost 4 bases, with 13 bases between them. The length of the CDR3 is 14 residues. The CDR3 is CASSGRQPTYGYTF. The CDR3 DNA reads TGTGCCAGCAGTGGCCGACAGCCAACCTATGGCTACACCTTC.

The chain is built from TRBV28 and TRBJ2-7; D assignment may be TRBD1 or TRBD2 (5 bases each). The V and J ends lost 8 bases and 3 bases respectively, with 11 bases between them. CDR1 and CDR2 (germline): MDHEN, SYDVKM. The CDR3 sequence is 12 residues long. CDR3 residues: CASRGRIYEQYF. The DNA of the CDR3 is TGTGCCAGCCGGGGACGGATCTACGAGCAGTACTTC.

The J gene is TRBJ2-5, the V gene TRBV5-1; the D gene is possibly TRBD2 (5 bases). V lost 4 bases, J lost 1 base, and 11 bases lay in between. This CDR3 is built from 14 residues. Per germline, CDR1 SGHRS and CDR2 YFSETQ. In DNA, the CDR3 is TGCGCCAGCAGCCCCGCGGGTACCCAAGAGACCCAGTACTTC. Amino acid sequence: CASSPAGTQETQYF.

In nucleotides, the CDR3 is TGTGCCAGCATCCGGACTAGCGGAAGCACAGATACGCAGTATTTT. Encoded protein: CASIRTSGSTDTQYF. This sequence joins TRBV6-6 and TRBJ2-3; 10 nucleotides align to TRBD2. Germline CDR1 is MNHNY and CDR2 is SVGAGI (reference sequence). The CDR3 runs to 15 residues. With 7 bases clipped from V and 0 bases from J, the junction kept 4 bases outside the gene matches.

The V gene is TRBV14, the J gene TRBJ2-3; D remains ambiguous. The V gene's germline CDR1 is SGHDN and CDR2 FVKESK. V lost 4 bases to trimming and J lost 0 bases, with 8 bases between them. The CDR3 totals 14 residues. The CDR3 sequence: CASSRIGSTDTQYF. The CDR3 DNA reads TGTGCCAGCAGCCGAATCGGAAGCACAGATACGCAGTATTTT.

This chain links TRBV25-1 with TRBJ1-2; D not resolved. The CDR3 covers 14 residues. V was cut by 1 base and J by 3 bases, with 9 bases left in between. CDR1 is MGHDK, CDR2 SYGVNS, per germline. CDR3 sequence: CASSEWERDYGYTF. CDR3 in DNA: TGTGCCAGCAGTGAATGGGAGAGGGACTATGGCTACACCTTC.

CDR3 DNA: TGTGCCAGCAGCGAGTCTGGTGGAGACACTGAAGCTTTCTTT. Translating gives CASSESGGDTEAFF. The rearrangement links TRBV7-3 to TRBJ1-1; no firm D call. Trimming took 5 bases from V and 3 from J, leaving 13 bases between them. The CDR3 runs 14 residues. Germline-derived CDR1 and CDR2 are SGHTA and FQGTGA. Full variable domain (missing parts from reference TRBV7-3 and TRBJ1-1): GAGVSQTPSNKVTEKGKYVELRCDPISGHTALYWYRQSLGQGPEFLIYFQGTGAADDSGLPNDRFFAVRPEGSVSTLKIQRTERGDSAVYLCASSESGGDTEAFFGQGTRLTVV.

The rearrangement joins TRBV21-1 to TRBJ1-1. TRBV21-1 constitutes a pseudogene. CDR3 size: 14 residues. The CDR3 spells CASSKYERNTEAFF. The CDR3 DNA follows: TGTGCCAGCAGCAAATATGAAAGGAACACTGAAGCTTTCTTT.

This sequence joins TRBV19 and TRBJ1-2; D not resolved. Trimming removed 0 bases from V and 5 bases from J, with 13 bases in between. Germline V gene sequence: CDR1 LNHDA, CDR2 SQIVND (reference sequence). This CDR3 region has 15 residues. The CDR3 region has the DNA TGTGCCAGTAGTATAGATCACGCAGATACTTATGGCTACACCTTC. Translation: CASSIDHADTYGYTF.

The chain joins TRBV11-3 to TRBJ2-5; a possible D gene is TRBD2 (6 bases). Looked up from germline, CDR1 is SGHNT and CDR2 is YENEEA. CDR3 length equals 15 residues. V gave up 5 bases and J gave up 8 bases, with 21 bases separating them. The CDR3 sequence is CASSPKYGTGDTQYF. The CDR3 coding sequence is TGTGCCAGCAGCCCCAAGTACGGGACTGGGGATACCCAGTACTTC.

The chain links TRBV7-6 to TRBJ2-1; D possibly uses TRBD1 or TRBD2 (5 bases each). The CDR3 is made up of 13 amino acids. The V gene's germline CDR1 is SGHVS and CDR2 FNYEAQ. V lost 5 bases, J lost 8 bases, and 13 bases lay in between. CDR3 nucleotide sequence: TGTGCCAGCAGCCCCATCGGGGCCGATGAGCAGTTCTTC. This sequence encodes CASSPIGADEQFF.

This clone was detected a few times. This rearrangement joins TRBV4-2 to TRBJ1-1; D gene unclear. The CDR3 spans 14 residues. V lost 2 bases, J lost 7 bases, and 14 bases lay in between. Germline-derived CDR1 and CDR2 are LGHNA and YNFKEQ. CDR3 bases: TGTGCCAGCAGCCAACGTCTGTCCCGGGGTGAAGCTTTCTTT. The encoded protein is CASSQRLSRGEAFF.

Comment on this clone: Other DNA sequences in the same sample also yield this CDR3. This chain links TRBV6-6 with TRBJ2-2; 8 positions agree with TRBD2. The germline gives CDR1 MNHNY, CDR2 SVGAGI (reference sequence). There are 15 residues in the CDR3. The V and J ends lost 4 bases and 1 base, in that order; junction bases with no gene match: 2. CDR3 in amino acids: CASSLAGRNTGELFF. In nucleotides, the CDR3 is TGTGCCAGCAGTTTAGCGGGGCGGAACACCGGGGAGCTGTTTTTT.

The chain carries TRBV11-3 and TRBJ1-3, with D tentatively TRBD1 (5 bases). V dropped 1 base and J dropped 0 bases, with 13 bases sitting between them. The germline V gene encodes CDR1 SGHNT and CDR2 YENEEA. The CDR3 has 17 residues. The CDR3 nucleotides are TGTGCCAGCAGCTTAGGATCGGGACCGAGCTCTGGAAACACCATATATTTT. Its protein product is CASSLGSGPSSGNTIYF.

Points on this clone: The same CDR3 also results from other DNA sequences found in this sample. The chain links TRBV28 to TRBJ1-3; D remains ambiguous. The CDR3 totals 10 residues. Germline-derived CDR1 and CDR2 are MDHEN and SYDVKM. The V gene lost 6 bases and the J gene lost 4 bases, with 1 base spanning the gap. CDR3 DNA sequence: TGTGCCAGCAGAGGAAACACCATATATTTT. Its protein product is CASRGNTIYF.

The chain uses TRBV28 and TRBJ2-3; the D is unclear. Germline-derived CDR1 and CDR2 are MDHEN and SYDVKM. The CDR3 has 13 amino acids. Trimming pared 1 base from V and 3 bases from J, leaving 5 bases between. CDR3 coding DNA: TGTGCCAGCAGTTTATTGACTACAGATACGCAGTATTTT. Protein product: CASSLLTTDTQYF.

V and J are TRBV9 and TRBJ2-2; TRBD2 might be the D (5 bases). The V and J ends lost 2 bases and 0 bases respectively, with 11 bases between them. The CDR3 extends over 16 amino acids. Germline loops: CDR1 SGDLS, CDR2 YYNGEE. The CDR3 reads CASSVQSGTNTGELFF. Written as DNA, the CDR3 is TGTGCCAGCAGCGTCCAAAGCGGCACGAACACCGGGGAGCTGTTTTTT.

V usage is TRBV5-1 and J usage is TRBJ2-5, with 13 positions matching TRBD2. From germline, CDR1 is SGHRS and CDR2 YFSETQ. Trimming at V came to 3 bases and at J to 3 bases, leaving 8 bases not matched to a gene. The CDR3 has 17 amino acids. This chain's CDR3 is CASSSEGTSGAKETQYF. In DNA, the CDR3 is TGCGCCAGCAGCTCGGAAGGGACTAGCGGGGCCAAAGAGACCCAGTACTTC.

The chain employs TRBV28 and TRBJ2-3; 8 nucleotides agree with TRBD1. The CDR3 consists of 16 residues. Germline V gives CDR1 MDHEN, CDR2 SYDVKM. Trimming removed 8 bases from V and 4 bases from J; junction bases left unmatched: 14. The CDR3 coding sequence is TGTGCCAGCGGAATTCTTACAGGGGGTGGGGCAGATACGCAGTATTTT. Residues: CASGILTGGGADTQYF. Looking up the rest from reference TRBV28 and TRBJ2-3 gives the full variable domain: DVKVTQSSRYLVKRTGEKVFLECVQDMDHENMFWYRQDPGLGLRLIYFSYDVKMKEKGDIPEGYSVSREKKERFSLILESASTNQTSMYLCASGILTGGGADTQYFGPGTRLTVL.

This chain joins TRBV25-1 and TRBJ2-7; 12 bases fit TRBD2. The J segment lost 5 bases and the V segment lost 4 bases, leaving 12 bases of the junction unmatched. Germline lookup yields CDR1 MGHDK and CDR2 SYGVNS. This CDR3 is 17 amino acids long. CDR3 sequence reads: CASSVLGTSGRSHEQYF. As DNA, the CDR3 is TGTGCCAGCAGTGTTCTAGGCACTAGCGGGAGGAGCCACGAGCAGTACTTC.

The chain couples TRBV6-1 to TRBJ1-2, with D possibly TRBD1 on 5 matching bases. V lost 6 bases and J lost 8, with 13 bases in between. Germline values: CDR1 MNHNS, CDR2 SASEGT. There are 12 residues in the CDR3. As DNA, the CDR3 is TGTGCCAGCAGCCCGACCAGGGACGGCTACACCTTC. It is translated as CASSPTRDGYTF.

The gene calls are TRBV15 and TRBJ1-5; 8 nucleotides line up with TRBD1. The germline CDR1 and CDR2 sequences are LNHNV and YYDKDF (reference sequence). Germline trimming cut 5 bases from V and 2 bases from J; bases unmatched to any gene: 2. This CDR3 comprises 14 residues. CDR3 nucleotides: TGTGCCACCAGCGTGGACAGGGGCAATCAGCCCCAGCATTTT. Translated: CATSVDRGNQPQHF.

The chain joins TRBV19 to TRBJ1-3, with D perhaps TRBD1 (5 bases). There are 14 residues in the CDR3. Germline V CDR1 and CDR2: LNHDA, SQIVND (reference sequence). V was clipped by 1 base and J by 5 bases, with 9 bases between them. The CDR3 loop is CASSIAGLRNTIYF. The DNA for the CDR3 is TGTGCCAGTAGTATAGCGGGACTGAGAAACACCATATATTTT.

This chain connects TRBV11-2 to TRBJ2-1, with TRBD2 identical over 7 bases. Germline values: CDR1 SGHAT, CDR2 FQNNGV. Losses at the gene ends were 3 bases for V and 11 bases for J; bases not matched to a gene: 7. The CDR3 spans 13 residues. Written as DNA, the CDR3 is TGTGCCAGCAGCTTCGTATCCGGGGGGAAGCAGTTCTTC. Encoded protein: CASSFVSGGKQFF.

V gene TRBV5-8 combines with J gene TRBJ1-2; 8 bases match TRBD1. The CDR3 runs to 15 residues. The germline V gene encodes CDR1 SGHTS and CDR2 YDEGEE. Trimming cost V 6 bases and J 3 bases; bases outside gene matches: 10. In DNA form, the CDR3 reads TGTGCCAGCACGACATCCAGGGGGCGCGACTATGGCTACACCTTC. Translated: CASTTSRGRDYGYTF.

This clone was seen more than once but under ten times. This chain links TRBV19 with TRBJ1-2; D remains ambiguous. V dropped 2 bases and J dropped 2 bases, with 9 bases sitting between them. Germline CDR1 is LNHDA and CDR2 is SQIVND (reference sequence). The CDR3 loop spans 14 amino acids. The DNA of the CDR3 is TGTGCCAGTAGTATACTTACCAGGAACTATGGCTACACCTTC. Translated: CASSILTRNYGYTF.

About this clone: This CDR3 is also generated by other DNA sequences in the sample. The chain is built from TRBV9 and TRBJ2-3; 9 nucleotides agree with TRBD2. Per the germline V gene, CDR1 is SGDLS and CDR2 is YYNGEE. This CDR3 is built from 15 residues. Losses at the gene ends were 4 bases for V and 4 bases for J; bases not matched to a gene: 7. CDR3 in amino acids: CASSSREGLADTQYF. The CDR3 bases are TGTGCCAGCAGCTCGCGGGAGGGCCTCGCAGATACGCAGTATTTT.

The CDR3 coding sequence is TGTGCCAGCAGGGGGACAGGGAGCTACAATGAGCAGTTCTTC. This codes for CASRGTGSYNEQFF. The rearrangement joins TRBV7-2 to TRBJ2-1; 9 nucleotides line up with TRBD1. J was trimmed by 3 bases and V by 6 bases; bases with no gene match: 3. The CDR3 covers 14 residues. Germline V gene data show CDR1 as SGHTA and CDR2 as FQGNSA.

The V gene is TRBV7-2, the J gene TRBJ2-7; tentatively, D is TRBD1 (5 bases). The CDR3 is 15 amino acids. Trimming shortened V by 5 bases and J by 1 base, and 15 bases separated the two germline ends. CDR1 is SGHTA, CDR2 FQGNSA, per germline. The CDR3 DNA sequence: TGTGCCAGCAGCCCCGACGGACACAGATCCTACGAGCAGTACTTC. Protein sequence: CASSPDGHRSYEQYF. The variable domain in full, completed from reference TRBV7-2 and TRBJ2-7, reads GAGVSQSPSNKVTEKGKDVELRCDPISGHTALYWYRQSLGQGLEFLIYFQGNSAPDKSGLPSDRFSAERTGGSVSTLTIQRTQQEDSAVYLCASSPDGHRSYEQYFGPGTRLTVT.

The chain recombines TRBV28 with TRBJ1-1; 9 positions agree with TRBD1. From germline, CDR1 is MDHEN and CDR2 SYDVKM. V gave up 1 base and J gave up 0 bases; unmatched junction bases: 9. This CDR3 is built from 18 residues. The CDR3 bases are TGTGCCAGCAGTTTATTAGGGACAGGGTTGATGGTGAACACTGAAGCTTTCTTT. Encoded protein: CASSLLGTGLMVNTEAFF.